The 14 T cell receptor beta chains below come from one sample, sequenced in a study of beta chain features in type 1 diabetes. Investigators reverse transcribed all isolated RNA, so they sequenced expressed TCRB transcripts. Produced via immunoSEQ multiplex PCR; TCRdb's table is partial and in-frame only. The data contain 250,000 or so clones, 68% of them singletons. The sequenced material came from naive CD4+ T cells from blood. The receptors here all came from a man aged 25-45 years in good health.

The chain has TRBV15 and TRBJ2-3; 9 bases match TRBD1. V shed 1 base and J 6 bases; nucleotides not matched to a gene: 8. This CDR3 has 16 amino acids. CDR1 and CDR2 (germline): LNHNV, YYDKDF (reference sequence). This CDR3 reads CATSRGRTGVWDTQYF. The CDR3 DNA is TGTGCCACCAGCAGAGGACGGACAGGGGTTTGGGATACGCAGTATTTT.

This clone was seen only once. This CDR3 is CASRDQAGLEVVLTF. CDR3 DNA: TGTGCCAGCAGGGATCAGGCAGGGTTAGAAGTTGTCCTGACTTTC. V is TRBV7-2 and J is TRBJ2-6; D might be TRBD1 (5 bases). The CDR3 totals 15 residues. V was shortened by 6 bases and J by 13 bases, with 22 bases between the two germline ends. Looked up from germline, CDR1 is SGHTA and CDR2 is FQGNSA.

The V call is TRBV6-5, the J call TRBJ1-1; no definite D call. Germline assignment: CDR1 MNHEY and CDR2 SVGAGI. This CDR3 has 14 amino acids. The V end lost 4 bases, the J end lost 2 bases, and 11 bases lay between the germline ends. DNA for the CDR3: TGTGCCAGCAGTTCCACAAGCCGAAACACTGAAGCTTTCTTT. Translated, it gives CASSSTSRNTEAFF.

V is TRBV30 and J is TRBJ2-3, with no clear D. Germline-derived CDR1 and CDR2 are GTSNPN and SVGIG (reference sequence). Trimming took 2 bases from V and 0 from J, leaving 9 bases between them. CDR3 length equals 14 residues. CDR3 sequence (DNA): TGTGCCTGGAGTCATGGCGGTAGCACAGATACGCAGTATTTT. It translates to CAWSHGGSTDTQYF.

V and J are TRBV9 and TRBJ2-5, with 12 bases lining up with TRBD2. Germline CDR1 reads SGDLS; CDR2 reads YYNGEE. The CDR3 extends over 15 amino acids. J lost 3 bases, V lost 2 bases, and 2 bases had no gene match. This CDR3 reads CASSVGLAGKETQYF. As DNA, the CDR3 is TGTGCCAGCAGCGTTGGACTAGCGGGGAAAGAGACCCAGTACTTC.

The chain is built from TRBV25-1 and TRBJ1-2; D unresolved. CDR3 length: 15 residues. Deletions cut 1 base from V and 4 bases from J, with 13 bases between. CDR1 and CDR2 from the germline V gene are MGHDK and SYGVNS. CDR3 bases: TGTGCCAGCAGTGAATTAATAGGGTCTACCTATGGCTACACCTTC. It yields the protein CASSELIGSTYGYTF.

A note on this clone: This sample also contains other DNA sequences that code for the same CDR3. The CDR3: CASSEGGTDTQYF. CDR3 DNA: TGTGCCAGCAGTGAAGGGGGCACAGATACGCAGTATTTT. The rearrangement uses TRBV2 and TRBJ2-3, with D hard to call. Trimming cost V 1 base and J 1 base, with 3 bases left between them. This CDR3 is built from 13 residues. Looked up from germline, CDR1 is SNHLY and CDR2 is FYNNEI.

This clone was recorded only once. This CDR3 is also generated by other DNA sequences in the sample. The genes are TRBV2 and TRBJ2-3; D unclear. Trimming left V 5 bases short and J 1 base short, with 4 bases between. In germline, CDR1 is SNHLY, CDR2 FYNNEI. The CDR3 sequence is 12 residues long. DNA for the CDR3: TGTGCCAGCAGTCTGGGCACAGATACGCAGTATTTT. Protein: CASSLGTDTQYF.

This clone was recorded a few times. The V gene is TRBV29-1, the J gene TRBJ2-7; no clear D. Trimming pared 4 bases from V and 2 bases from J, leaving 6 bases between. Germline lookup yields CDR1 SQVTM and CDR2 ANQGSEA. The CDR3 contains 11 residues. For the CDR3, the DNA is TGCAGCGTTGTTTTAACCTACGAGCAGTACTTC. This codes for CSVVLTYEQYF.

The chain recombines TRBV30 with TRBJ1-1, with D hard to call. CDR1 is GTSNPN and CDR2 is SVGIG in the germline V gene (reference sequence). Trimming took 2 bases from V and 1 from J, leaving 14 bases between them. The CDR3 extends over 15 amino acids. The CDR3 reads CAWSPALQQNTEAFF. The CDR3 coding sequence is TGTGCCTGGAGTCCAGCCCTACAGCAGAACACTGAAGCTTTCTTT.

A word on this clone: The sample holds other DNA sequences that translate to the same CDR3. The V call is TRBV5-1, the J call TRBJ2-7, with no clear D. The CDR3 extends over 11 amino acids. Per germline, CDR1 SGHRS and CDR2 YFSETQ. V was trimmed by 7 bases and J by 0 bases, leaving 5 bases between them. CDR3 residues: CASSSSYEQYF. DNA of the CDR3: TGCGCCAGCTCCAGCTCCTACGAGCAGTACTTC. Full variable domain (missing parts from reference TRBV5-1 and TRBJ2-7): KAGVTQTPRYLIKTRGQQVTLSCSPISGHRSVSWYQQTPGQGLQFLFEYFSETQRNKGNFPGRFSGRQFSNSRSEMNVSTLELGDSALYLCASSSSYEQYFGPGTRLTVT.

V gene TRBV2 combines with J gene TRBJ2-3; 9 nucleotides line up with TRBD2. Germline lookup yields CDR1 SNHLY and CDR2 FYNNEI. Unmatched junction bases numbered 1, after V lost 6 bases and J lost 0 bases. The CDR3 loop spans 14 amino acids. CDR3 bases: TGTGCCAGCAGACTAGCGGGCAGCACAGATACGCAGTATTTT. Translating gives CASRLAGSTDTQYF. The entire variable domain, with the rest obtained from reference TRBV2 and TRBJ2-3, is as follows: EPEVTQTPSHQVTQMGQEVILRCVPISNHLYFYWYRQILGQKVEFLVSFYNNEISEKSEIFDDQFSVERPDGSNFTLKIRSTKLEDSAMYFCASRLAGSTDTQYFGPGTRLTVL.

This clone showed up just a few times. The CDR3 sequence is CASALCTDTQYF. The CDR3 coding sequence is TGTGCCAGCGCCCTATGCACAGATACGCAGTATTTT. The J gene is TRBJ2-3, the V gene TRBV21-1; the table's D gene call, TRBD2, was not cross checked with the DNA. TRBV21-1 is an annotated pseudogene. This CDR3 is 12 amino acids long.

The chain combines TRBV6-5 with TRBJ2-6; D tentatively reads TRBD1 or TRBD2 (5 bases each). The CDR3 length is 15 residues. V was trimmed by 4 bases and J by 0 bases, leaving 7 bases between them. In germline, CDR1 is MNHEY, CDR2 SVGAGI. This CDR3 reads CASSWGTSGANVLTF. CDR3 DNA: TGTGCCAGCAGTTGGGGGACCTCTGGGGCCAACGTCCTGACTTTC.